This is a list of T cell receptor beta chains from one sample in a study of blood T cell repertoires in COVID-19. The repertoire was sequenced with immunoSEQ multiplex PCR; TCRdb's copy has only in-frame clones and lacks some. The profile shows more than 95,000 clones, about nine tenths of them singletons. Sequencing was performed on peripheral blood. All receptors derive from a human donor in a cohort sampled during active COVID-19. The conserved cysteine and the conserved F or W are not part of the CDR3 here.

V	J	CDR3
TRBV28	TRBJ1-2	ASSSTSGVGYGYT
TRBV10-1	TRBJ2-7	ASSLDRAHRQY
TRBV7-6	TRBJ2-1	ASLAGGPQNEQF
TRBV5-1	TRBJ2-5	ASSPGGQETQY
TRBV2	TRBJ2-6	ASSERGGQAGANVLT
TRBV20-1	TRBJ1-1	SASYTEAF
TRBV19	TRBJ1-5	ASSLYDQPQH
TRBV3-1/TRBV3-2	TRBJ2-2	ASSQSFLAGAANTGELF
TRBV19	TRBJ2-7	ASSRTSGASYEQY
TRBV5-1	TRBJ2-5	ASSSGQETQY
TRBV19	TRBJ1-3	ASVRGNTIY
TRBV3-1/TRBV3-2	TRBJ1-2	ASSDAETIYGYT
TRBV6-2/TRBV6-3	TRBJ1-1	ASSYPPGTGEATEAF
TRBV5-1	TRBJ1-4	ASSLGHGNEKLF
TRBV3-1/TRBV3-2	TRBJ1-5	ASSQDLTQQPQH
TRBV7-7	TRBJ2-2	ASSLLAGLGTGELF
TRBV11-3	TRBJ2-5	ASSRRTGGDETQY
TRBV5-4	TRBJ2-1	ASSLITRSNEQF
TRBV2	TRBJ2-3	ASSPGTSSTDTQY
TRBV28	TRBJ1-5	ASRLTVVNQPQH
TRBV24-1	TRBJ2-1	ATSDRAGLAFREQF
TRBV7-9	TRBJ2-3	ASSPRDRGTQY
TRBV12-3/TRBV12-4	TRBJ1-2	ASSDRQGGYT
TRBV25-1	TRBJ2-1	ASSGGGRAGNEQF
TRBV5-4	TRBJ2-1	ASSFGGPLYNEQF
TRBV30	TRBJ1-2	AWSVGSPRPST
TRBV4-1	TRBJ1-1	ASSSPPVNTEAF
TRBV6-4	TRBJ1-2	ASSDLTGSISGYT
TRBV3-1/TRBV3-2	TRBJ2-3	ASMVRGGPDTQY
TRBV5-8	TRBJ2-3	ASSLRTSGRGPPQY
TRBV6-4	TRBJ2-3	ASSPSQADTQY
TRBV19	TRBJ2-4	ASSIQGGLAKNIQY
TRBV11-2	TRBJ1-1	ASRVRDGTMKDTEAF
TRBV7-6	TRBJ1-2	ASSSQLGGTDLGYT
TRBV11-3	TRBJ2-4	ASSLGGLAKNIQY
TRBV15	TRBJ2-1	ATSRDSGRLARYNEQF
TRBV5-4	TRBJ2-1	ASSLRLAGVEQF
TRBV24-1	TRBJ2-2	ATSDIPGGELF
TRBV19	TRBJ2-4	ASSPQGRAKNIQY
TRBV6-5	TRBJ1-5	ATRRDHSNQPQH
TRBV7-9	TRBJ2-3	ASSPGVAGTQY
TRBV7-8	TRBJ2-1	ASSPPSISILNNEQF
TRBV5-1	TRBJ2-4	ASSYAAGSTSPSIQY
TRBV13	TRBJ2-7	ASIPGQDLSYEQY
TRBV11-2	TRBJ2-1	ASSLVAGSAYNEQF
TRBV20-1	TRBJ2-1	SANLGREQF
TRBV2	TRBJ2-7	ASSVLGQGFFEQY
TRBV19	TRBJ2-7	ASSIVAGRSYEQY
TRBV6-5	TRBJ2-5	ASMGVETQY
TRBV7-8	TRBJ2-7	ASSHIIQGEIYEQY
TRBV28	TRBJ2-5	ASSSPRGGQETQY
TRBV7-6	TRBJ2-2	ASSFLTAGGTGELF
TRBV3-1/TRBV3-2	TRBJ2-1	ASSPGQGLNEQF
TRBV6-2/TRBV6-3	TRBJ1-5	ASSYLAGSRNQPQH
TRBV15	TRBJ1-5	ATSRDGQGGHQPQH
TRBV5-1	TRBJ2-3	ASSLSLAGVTDTQY
TRBV18	TRBJ1-3	ASSPFRQPPNSGNTIY